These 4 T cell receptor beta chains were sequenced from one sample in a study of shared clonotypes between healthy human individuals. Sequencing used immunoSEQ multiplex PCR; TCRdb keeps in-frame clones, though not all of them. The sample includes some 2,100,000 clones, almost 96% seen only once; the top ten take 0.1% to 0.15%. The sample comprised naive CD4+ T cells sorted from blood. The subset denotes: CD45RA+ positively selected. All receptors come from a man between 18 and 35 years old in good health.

CDR3 in DNA: TGTGCCAGCAGCTTAGAGTTGGGGGCCTCAGAAAAACTGTTTTTT. Translation gives CASSLELGASEKLFF. This chain connects TRBV7-2 to TRBJ1-4; a weak D match, TRBD1 (6 bases). Trimming removed 1 base at V and 8 bases at J, with 14 bases between. CDR1 SGHTA and CDR2 FQGNSA come from the germline V gene. The CDR3 loop spans 15 amino acids.

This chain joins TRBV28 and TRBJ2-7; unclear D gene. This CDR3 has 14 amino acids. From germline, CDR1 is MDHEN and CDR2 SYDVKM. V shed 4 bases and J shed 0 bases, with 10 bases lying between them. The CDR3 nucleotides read TGTGCCAGCAGTTCAGCTACCCCCTCCTACGAGCAGTACTTC. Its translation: CASSSATPSYEQYF.

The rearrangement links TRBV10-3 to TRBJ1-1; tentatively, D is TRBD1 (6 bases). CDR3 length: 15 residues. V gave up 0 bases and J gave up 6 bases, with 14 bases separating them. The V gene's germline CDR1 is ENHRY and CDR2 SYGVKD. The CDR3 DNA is TGTGCCATCAGTGAGTCGACGGGGGGCAGGTCTGAAGCTTTCTTT. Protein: CAISESTGGRSEAFF.

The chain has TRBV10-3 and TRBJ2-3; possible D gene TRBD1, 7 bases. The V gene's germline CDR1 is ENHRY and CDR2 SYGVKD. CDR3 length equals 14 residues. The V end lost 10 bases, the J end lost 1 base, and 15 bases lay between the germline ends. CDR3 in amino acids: CATSRGEGTDTQYF. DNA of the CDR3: TGTGCCACTTCCAGGGGGGAAGGCACAGATACGCAGTATTTT.